This T cell receptor beta chain was obtained from a study of blood T cell repertoires in COVID-19. Method: immunoSEQ multiplex PCR; TCRdb's copy keeps in-frame clones and lacks some. This table holds about 400,000 clones, around 90% found once. Germline assignment: CDR1 SGHNT and CDR2 YYREEE (reference sequence). Trimming took 5 bases from V and 5 from J; bases not matched to a gene: 9. This CDR3 spans 14 amino acids. The chain carries TRBV5-4 and TRBJ2-7; 8 nucleotides align to TRBD2. The sequence was obtained from a woman between 35 and 50 years old with acute COVID-19. Input material: PBMCs or T cells enriched from blood (not recorded which). The CDR3 nucleotides read TGTGCCAGCAGGCCCGGGACTAGGGCTCACGAGCAGTACTTC. The encoded protein is CASRPGTRAHEQYF.